This T cell receptor (beta chain) was sequenced during a study of graft-versus-host responses after intestinal transplantation. Whole-study context: The transplants performed in recipients were multivisceral, liver-intestinal, or isolated intestinal. Each patient got anti-thymocyte globulin induction, then tacrolimus and steroids for roughly 3 years.

CDR3 length: 14 residues. Germline V gene sequence: CDR1 MNHEY, CDR2 SVGAGI. Trimming at V came to 3 bases and at J to 7 bases, leaving 4 bases not matched to a gene. Study results and limitations: Early HvG declines after transplant were associated with peak circulating GvH clone levels. Some GvH clones were seen earlier in gut or blood, suggesting intestinal origin.

Only in-frame clones appear in the TCRdb table, and some are missing; sequencing was by immunoSEQ multiplex PCR. The repertoire has about 90,000 clones, approximately 92% of them found once; the top ten carry 1.1%. Of note for this clone: The antigen remains undetermined.

This receptor was taken from a human donor who was the organ donor for an intestinal transplant. The specimen comprised unstimulated CD8+ T cells sorted from spleen or lymph node cells, sampled before transplant. The rearrangement links TRBV6-5 to TRBJ1-4; 8 bases map to TRBD1. CDR3 sequence (DNA): TGTGCCAGCAGTTATAACAGGGGGGGTGAAAAACTGTTTTTT. Its translation is CASSYNRGGEKLFF.